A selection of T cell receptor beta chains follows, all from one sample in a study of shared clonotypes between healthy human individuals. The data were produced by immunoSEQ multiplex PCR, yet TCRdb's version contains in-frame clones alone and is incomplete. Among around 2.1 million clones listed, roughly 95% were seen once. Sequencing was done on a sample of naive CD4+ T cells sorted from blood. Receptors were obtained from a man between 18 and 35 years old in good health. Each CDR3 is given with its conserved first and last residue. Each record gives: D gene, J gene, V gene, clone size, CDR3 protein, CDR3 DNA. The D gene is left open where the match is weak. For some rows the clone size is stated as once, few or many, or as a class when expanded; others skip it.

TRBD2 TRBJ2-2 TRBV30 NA CAWSGLAGGPDTGELFF TGTGCCTGGAGTGGACTAGCGGGGGGGCCCGACACCGGGGAGCTGTTTTTT
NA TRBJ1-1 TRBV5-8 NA CASSLGTGSQSEAFF TGTGCCAGCAGCTTGGGAACGGGATCTCAATCTGAAGCTTTCTTT
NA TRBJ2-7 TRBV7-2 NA CASSLGGGGGPYEQYF TGTGCCAGCAGCTTAGGGGGAGGCGGGGGCCCCTACGAGCAGTACTTC
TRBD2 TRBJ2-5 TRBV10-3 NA CAISESWRGGLETQYF TGTGCCATCAGTGAGAGTTGGCGGGGGGGCTTAGAGACCCAGTACTTC
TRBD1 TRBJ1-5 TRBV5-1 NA CASSATGGSNQPQHF TGCGCCAGCAGCGCGACAGGGGGTAGCAATCAGCCCCAGCATTTT
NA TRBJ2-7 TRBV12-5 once CASASKPKRGREEAGEQYF TGTGCTAGTGCCTCGAAGCCTAAAAGGGGGCGGGAGGAGGCGGGAGAGCAGTACTTC
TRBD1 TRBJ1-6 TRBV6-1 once CASSNRDRDSPLHF TGTGCCAGCAGCAACCGGGACAGGGATTCACCCCTCCACTTT
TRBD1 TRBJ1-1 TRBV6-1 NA CASSQGQLGWKAFF TGTGCCAGCAGTCAGGGACAGTTGGGGTGGAAAGCTTTCTTT
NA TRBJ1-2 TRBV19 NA CASSIRSVQGESGYTF TGTGCCAGTAGTATTCGGTCGGTACAGGGCGAAAGTGGCTACACCTTC
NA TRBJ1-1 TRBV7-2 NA CASSLTLNTEAFF TGTGCCAGCAGCTTAACCTTGAACACTGAAGCTTTCTTT
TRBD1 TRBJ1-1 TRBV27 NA CASSSRTGPAEAFF TGTGCCAGCAGTTCTAGGACAGGGCCGGCTGAAGCTTTCTTT
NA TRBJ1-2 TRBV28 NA CASSFRAVGYGYTF TGTGCCAGCAGTTTCCGGGCAGTCGGGTATGGCTACACCTTC
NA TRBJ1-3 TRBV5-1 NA CASSLSDSGNTIYF TGCGCCAGCAGCTTGTCGGACTCTGGAAACACCATATATTTT
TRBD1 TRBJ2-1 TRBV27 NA CASSLSDRVNEQFF TGTGCCAGCAGTCTATCGGACAGGGTCAATGAGCAGTTCTTC
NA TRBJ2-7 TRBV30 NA CAWSVGRGEYEQYF TGTGCCTGGAGTGTTGGCAGGGGGGAGTACGAGCAGTACTTC
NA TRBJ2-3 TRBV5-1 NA CASSLERADTQYF TGCGCCAGCAGCTTGGAAAGAGCCGATACGCAGTATTTT
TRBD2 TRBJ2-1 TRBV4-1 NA CASSQGTSGGREQFF TGCGCCAGCAGCCAGGGGACTAGCGGGGGGCGGGAGCAGTTCTTC
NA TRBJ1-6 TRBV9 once CASSVGQIGSPLHF TGTGCCAGCAGCGTAGGACAGATCGGGTCACCCCTCCACTTT
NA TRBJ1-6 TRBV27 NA CASSFRRTNSPLHF TGTGCCAGCAGTTTCCGACGGACTAATTCACCCCTCCACTTT
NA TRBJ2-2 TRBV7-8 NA CATDGRGSLANTGELFF TGTGCAACCGACGGGCGGGGAAGTCTCGCGAACACCGGGGAGCTGTTTTTT
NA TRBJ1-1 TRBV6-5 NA CASSYSRTGNTEAFF TGTGCCAGCAGTTACTCGCGTACAGGGAACACTGAAGCTTTCTTT
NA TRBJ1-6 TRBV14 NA CASSFPPNRPLHF TGTGCCAGCAGCTTTCCGCCAAACCGACCCCTCCACTTT
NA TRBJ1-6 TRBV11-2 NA CASSLGPLGNSPLHF TGTGCCAGCAGCTTGGGCCCCCTTGGGAATTCACCCCTCCACTTT
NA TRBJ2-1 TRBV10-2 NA CASSGGGDSYNEQFF TGCGCCAGCAGTGGCGGGGGCGATTCCTACAATGAGCAGTTCTTC
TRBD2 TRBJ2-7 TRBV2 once CASSDAPGLAGRTSYEQYF TGTGCCAGCAGTGACGCACCGGGACTAGCGGGGCGCACCAGCTACGAGCAGTACTTC
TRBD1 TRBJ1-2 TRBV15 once CATSRVEDRGRDYGYTF TGTGCCACCAGCAGAGTCGAGGACAGGGGGCGCGACTATGGCTACACCTTC
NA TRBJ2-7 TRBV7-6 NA CASSPRTDRYEQYF TGTGCCAGCAGCCCCCGCACAGACCGCTACGAGCAGTACTTC
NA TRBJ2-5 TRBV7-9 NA CASSREAGETQYF TGTGCCAGCAGCCGAGAGGCGGGTGAGACCCAGTACTTC
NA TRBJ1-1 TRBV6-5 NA CASSAGPRAFF TGTGCCAGCAGTGCCGGGCCGAGGGCTTTCTTT
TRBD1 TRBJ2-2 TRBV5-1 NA CASSYRQGPTGELFF TGCGCCAGCAGTTACCGACAGGGGCCCACCGGGGAGCTGTTTTTT
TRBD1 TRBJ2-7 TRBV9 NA CATADRGSIYEQYF TGTGCCACTGCGGACAGGGGGTCCATCTACGAGCAGTACTTC
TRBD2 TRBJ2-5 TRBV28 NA CASSWVAGGPETQYF TGTGCCAGCAGTTGGGTAGCGGGGGGGCCGGAGACCCAGTACTTC
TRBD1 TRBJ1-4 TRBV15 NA CATSRAATGMNEKLFF TGTGCCACCAGCAGAGCCGCGACAGGGATGAATGAAAAACTGTTTTTT
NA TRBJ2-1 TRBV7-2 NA CASSLGRSVGDNEQFF TGTGCCAGCAGCTTAGGTCGGTCGGTGGGGGACAATGAGCAGTTCTTC
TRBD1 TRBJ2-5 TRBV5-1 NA CASSSGTGKETQYF TGCGCCAGCAGCTCGGGGACAGGGAAAGAGACCCAGTACTTC
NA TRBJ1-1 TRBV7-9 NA CASSLGMNTEAFF TGTGCCAGCAGCTTAGGGATGAACACTGAAGCTTTCTTT
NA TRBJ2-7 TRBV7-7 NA CASTGEESYEQYF TGTGCCAGCACAGGGGAAGAGTCCTACGAGCAGTACTTC
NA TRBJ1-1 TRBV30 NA CAWKERGTPQLF TGTGCCTGGAAAGAAAGGGGGACCCCTCAACTCTTT
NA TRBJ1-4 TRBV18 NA CASSPARATNEKLFF TGTGCCAGCTCACCAGCGAGGGCAACTAATGAAAAACTGTTTTTT
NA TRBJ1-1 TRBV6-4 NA CASSERGESTEAFF TGTGCCAGCAGTGAACGAGGGGAAAGCACTGAAGCTTTCTTT
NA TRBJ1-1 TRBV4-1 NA CASSQQTGLPEAFF TGCGCCAGCAGCCAGCAAACAGGGTTGCCTGAAGCTTTCTTT
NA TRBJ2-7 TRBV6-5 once CASSREGEQYF TGTGCCAGCAGTCGCGAAGGCGAGCAGTACTTC
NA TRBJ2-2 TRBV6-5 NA CASREGVWDTGELFF TGTGCCAGCCGAGAGGGAGTCTGGGACACCGGGGAGCTGTTTTTT
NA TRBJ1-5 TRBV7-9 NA CASSLGGNSNQPQHF TGTGCCAGCAGCTTAGGGGGCAATAGCAATCAGCCCCAGCATTTT
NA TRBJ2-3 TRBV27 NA CASSFYSTDTQYF TGTGCCAGCAGTTTCTATAGCACAGATACGCAGTATTTT